Listed below are T cell receptor beta chains from one sample, sequenced in a study of OX40 agonist ivuxolimab in advanced cancers. Assay used: immunoSEQ multiplex PCR; TCRdb lists only in-frame clones, some missing. Among about 73,000 clones listed, over 75% were seen once. The sequencing used CD4+ or CD8+ T cells sorted from blood, collected in a trial of the OX40 agonist ivuxolimab. These receptors were obtained from an adult with an advanced solid tumor such as melanoma, head and neck, liver or kidney cancer. Both conserved end residues are trimmed from each CDR3. Each record gives: V gene, CDR3 protein.

TRBV18 | ASSRGWGAGSGNEQF
TRBV5-8 | ASSLVLPLAGAYNEQF
TRBV5-1 | ASMGGQGSGTGELF
TRBV6-4 | ASSDSRRDGYGYT
TRBV27 | ASSFETGLSGANVLT
TRBV6-5 | ASQWATEAF
TRBV6-5 | ASSYSSTVIEQY
TRBV11-3 | ASSLDSHPYNEQF
TRBV6-6 | ASSLGGAKNIQY
TRBV6-5 | ASSKGDYGYT
TRBV21-1 | ASSKAKSRDRGPYEQY
TRBV6-6 | ASNPQGDTRNEQF